Given below is one T cell receptor (beta chain) in context. This clonotype was seen a few times. Its antigen is not yet known. Base qualities were left out, and no much larger clone turns up one base away. This specimen comes from a study of regulatory T cells in long-lasting Graves disease (dated by TCRdb to the early 2020s). Broadly, across the study: In the newly diagnosed Graves' disease group, patients had been taking antithyroid drugs for less than 3 months. This study used TCR sequencing and RNA sequencing of peripheral blood to compare persistent Graves' disease patients against newly diagnosed Graves' disease patients. The study took place in China and was registered as a clinical trial. A total of 33 samples were covered by TCR sequencing, comprising approximately 13 persistent and around 20 newly diagnosed Graves' disease patients.

Points the paper makes about the study in general: Peripheral blood alone was examined, since thyroid tissue, which constituted the primary lesion, could not be accessed. Preferential use of TRBV28, TRBJ1-2 and TRBJ2-5 was observed in persistent disease, whereas TRBV20-1 and TRBJ2-1 were favored in newly diagnosed disease. The small sample size was acknowledged by the authors as a limitation that may reduce accuracy. Sequencing and analysis were limited to the TCR beta chain. Compared with newly diagnosed patients, patients with persistent Graves' disease had lower TCR Shannon entropy and fewer highly expanded clones, which suggests clonal expansion. Patients with persistent disease shared more public clonotypes (approximately 2,500) than newly diagnosed patients did (around 980).

The time point tag for this specimen amounts to: newly diagnosed GD, antithyroid drugs for less than 3 months. For both TCR sequencing and RNA sequencing, RNA was extracted from PBMCs using TRIzol. Graves' disease was diagnosed according to American Thyroid Association guidelines. Recruitment of patients was carried out at an endocrinology department in Xi'an, China. Each patient gave 8.5 to 9.5 milliliters of peripheral blood, collected in an EDTA anticoagulant tube. Ficoll Paque Plus density gradient separation was used to isolate PBMCs, and no additional T cell sorting was done. An Agilent 2100 Bioanalyzer and agarose gel were used to check RNA quality, while a NanoDrop 2000 measured RNA concentration. Preparation of the library involved multiplex PCR. The sequencing machine was an Illumina HiSeq 4000. TCR beta libraries were built with iRepertoire HTBI primers and Arm-PCR amplification of CDR3 regions. Gel purification was performed on PCR products prior to sequencing. As for how the authors treated the data: Gene usage analysis of CDR3 amino acid clonotypes relied on the roughly 67 TRBV and about 15 TRBJ segments identified across samples. Filtered high-quality paired reads were merged into contigs using COPE and FqMerger. BLAST was used to align contigs to IMGT TRBV, TRBD and TRBJ reference genes, with CDR3 defined following IMGT. Any clonotype with a frequency above 0.1% was classified as a highly expanded clone. Shannon entropy was used to measure repertoire diversity, and the Gini coefficient was used to measure V-J evenness. Public clonotypes were defined as clonotypes shared by more than one individual. TCRdb took the public reads, trimmed them with fastp at Q25, ran MiXCR for clone calling and kept in-frame beta chains. Entries are consolidated by CDR3 protein sequence, retaining the most common genes and DNA. The V and J calls here are based on TCRdb, not the publication. This sample lists 350,000 to 500,000 distinct CDR3 sequences; around 15% were detected once. 9.5% to 12% of the sample is in the top ten clones.

The germline V gene encodes CDR1 SGHRS and CDR2 YFSETQ. Reading from cysteine to phenylalanine, the CDR3 counts 15 amino acids. The only DNA kept is the CDR3, 45 bases in frame from the first base. Trimming at the junction amounts to 4 bases on V and 5 bases on J, and the germline ends lie 18 bases apart. A further study also used this sample, focusing on T cells in Graves' hyperthyroidism and ophthalmopathy. The second paper states: Graves' hyperthyroidism was defined as stable when no progression to ophthalmopathy occurred over 18 months of follow-up. Hyperthyroidism patients were aged 18 to 65 years and newly diagnosed, with disease duration of less than 2 months. Any patient with an uncontrolled infection, another autoimmune disease, pregnancy or lactation was excluded. Diagnoses relied on clinical symptoms, serum thyroxine and TRAb, thyroid ultrasound and orbital computed tomography. A first-round RT-PCR of the TCR CDR3 used the HTBI primer set with the Qiagen OneStep RT-PCR kit. Most expanded thyroid clonotypes (frequency above 0.001) were also detected in blood, a finding suggesting that blood repertoires may reflect thyroid immune responses. In cross-validation, a model built on a 13 V-J signature told ophthalmopathy apart from stable hyperthyroidism with 87.88% sensitivity and approximately 81% specificity, and in testing the same model reached 80%/75%. During validation, the model predicted progression to ophthalmopathy a median of around 6 months ahead of onset, with approximately 71% sensitivity and around 73% specificity. To identify TCR V-J signatures that set the groups apart, the researchers used a discovery cohort of about a hundred patients, made up of under 50 with Graves' ophthalmopathy and about 60 with stable Graves' hyperthyroidism. Whether ophthalmopathy could be predicted prospectively was tested in an independent validation cohort made up of under 20 hyperthyroidism patients plus 17 patients who later progressed to ophthalmopathy. The approximately 100 discovery patients were randomly split 7:3 into training and test sets. In more than five Graves' hyperthyroidism patients, the study also compared T-cell repertoires from thyroid tissue with T-cell repertoires from blood. After blood sampling, hyperthyroidism patients were treated with methimazole at a starting dose of 30 mg daily, and ophthalmopathy patients were treated with high-dose intravenous methylprednisolone. The libraries were constructed in a second round of multiplex PCR and then size-selected and purified. Sequencing of the libraries was done on an Illumina HiSeq2000 using paired-end 100 bp reads. SOAPnuke was used to process the raw data, with reads discarded if the reads contained adapters or uncalled bases, had a mean Phred below 15, or lacked an exact constant-primer or identifier match. COPE v1.2.5 was used to merge the high-quality paired reads, and each unique nucleotide sequence was defined as a clonotype. MiTCR v1.1 was used to align the clonotypes against IMGT TRBV, TRBD and TRBJ reference segments. The analysis was restricted to V-J combinations with a frequency above 0.0001, which together covered 99% to 99.2% of the repertoires. The TCS score was defined as the ratio of F50 (clonal expansion) to E x V (chaos), calculated using BLOSUM62-based TCRdist between CDR3 peptides within each V-J. Welch's t-statistics and random forest reduced some 510 V-J features to fewer than 15, which were used in a naive Bayes classifier (R e1071). No statistical method was used to fix the sample size in advance, and group allocation was not hidden from the investigators. According to the paper, TCR Vbeta CDR3 sequencing was carried out on around 140 peripheral blood samples, which came from some 41 ophthalmopathy, around 74 hyperthyroidism and some 17 progressor patients.

The receptor chain draws on TRBV5-1 and TRBJ1-2; TRBD1 might be the D gene, on 6 matching bases. The sequence was obtained from a woman in her 30s with Graves disease. Donor details come from another sample of the same person, matched by shared clones. The sequencing here drew on peripheral blood mononuclear cells (PBMCs), taken at new diagnosis, from a patient treated with antithyroid drugs. The CDR3 is CASSPQDSIAYGYTF. Read as DNA, the sequence is TGCGCCAGCAGCCCCCAGGACAGCATAGCATATGGCTACACCTTC.